The following is a T cell receptor beta chain sequence with its context. Its antigen remains unidentified. The data stem from a study of a mutant IDH1 vaccine in newly diagnosed glioma. Study details: In some groups vaccination began 4-6 weeks post-radiotherapy; others received it with temozolomide.

The sample's time point: week 35, safety follow-up. Every vaccine dose comprised 300 ug of mutant IDH1 20-mer peptide plus topical imiquimod. Eight vaccine injections were given to patients in weeks 1, 3, 5, 7, 11, 15, 19 and 23. Here immunoSEQ multiplex PCR was the method, and the copy in TCRdb shows in-frame clones only, minus some. There are around 50,000 clones in the sample; more than 75% occur only once, and 4.5% to 6% lies in the top ten. Whole-study results and caveats: Altogether, 93.3% of patients exhibited vaccine-induced immune responses. Pseudoprogression looked unconnected to shifts in top peripheral T cell clonotypes.

The CDR3 has 12 amino acids. V gave up 2 bases and J gave up 3 bases, with 2 bases separating them. From germline, CDR1 is SGHTA and CDR2 FQGTGA. The chain recombines TRBV7-3 with TRBJ2-1; no reliable D call. The sequence came from a woman aged 40 to 50 with glioma. Specimen: PBMCs, collected from a glioma patient whose treatment included an IDH1 peptide vaccine. Written as DNA, the CDR3 is TGTGCCAGCAGCTTAGACTACAATGAGCAGTTCTTC. This sequence encodes CASSLDYNEQFF. The full variable domain, rest sourced from reference TRBV7-3 and TRBJ2-1, is GAGVSQTPSNKVTEKGKYVELRCDPISGHTALYWYRQSLGQGPEFLIYFQGTGAADDSGLPNDRFFAVRPEGSVSTLKIQRTERGDSAVYLCASSLDYNEQFFGPGTRLTVL.